The sequence of this T cell receptor beta chain was determined in a study of CD8+CD57+ T cells in acquired aplastic anemia. On the study more broadly: Across the sorted CD4+ and CD8+ cells, DNA amounts averaged roughly 3 ug.

As to this clonotype: Its antigen is unidentified.

Researchers used genomic DNA as the template to profile TCR beta VDJ and CDR3. TCRdb re-called the reads through MiXCR, storing one row per CDR3 protein. The sample lists under 350,000 distinct CDR3 sequences; 56% were seen once. The study's findings and limits: Patients and controls had in common 25 to 30 CD8+ CDR3 sequences.

An expansion of CD8+CD57+ cells by flow cytometry had been shown in patients chosen for sequencing. The CDR3 has 18 amino acids. Germline trimming cut 0 bases from V and 5 bases from J; bases unmatched to any gene: 10. Germline V gives CDR1 SGHKS, CDR2 YYEKEE (reference sequence). The sample comprised sorted CD4+, CD8+, or CD8+CD57+ T cells (not recorded which) from PBMCs. This clonotype originated in a human donor with aplastic anemia. This sequence joins TRBV5-5 and TRBJ1-4, with 10 nucleotides matching TRBD1. This CDR3 is CASSLARDRGDSNEKLFF. CDR3 DNA sequence: TGTGCCAGCAGCTTGGCCCGGGACAGGGGAGACTCAAATGAAAAACTGTTTTTT.